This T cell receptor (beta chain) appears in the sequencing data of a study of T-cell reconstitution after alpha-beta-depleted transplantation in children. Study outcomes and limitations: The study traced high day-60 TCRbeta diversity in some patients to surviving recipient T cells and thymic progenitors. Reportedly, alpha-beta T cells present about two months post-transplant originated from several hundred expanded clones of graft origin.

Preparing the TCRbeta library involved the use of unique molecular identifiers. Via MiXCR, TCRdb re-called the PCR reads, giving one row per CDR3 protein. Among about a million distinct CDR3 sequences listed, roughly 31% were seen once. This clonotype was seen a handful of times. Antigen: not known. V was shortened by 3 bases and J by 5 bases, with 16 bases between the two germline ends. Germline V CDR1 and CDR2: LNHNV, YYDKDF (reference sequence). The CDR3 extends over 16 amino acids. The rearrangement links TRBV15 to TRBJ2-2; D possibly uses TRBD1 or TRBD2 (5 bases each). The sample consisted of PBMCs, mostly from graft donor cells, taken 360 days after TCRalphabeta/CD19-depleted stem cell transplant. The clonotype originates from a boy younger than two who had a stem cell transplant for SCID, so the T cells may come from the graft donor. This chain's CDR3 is CATSRGELVTTGELFF. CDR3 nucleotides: TGTGCCACCAGCAGGGGGGAGCTAGTCACTACCGGGGAGCTGTTTTTT.